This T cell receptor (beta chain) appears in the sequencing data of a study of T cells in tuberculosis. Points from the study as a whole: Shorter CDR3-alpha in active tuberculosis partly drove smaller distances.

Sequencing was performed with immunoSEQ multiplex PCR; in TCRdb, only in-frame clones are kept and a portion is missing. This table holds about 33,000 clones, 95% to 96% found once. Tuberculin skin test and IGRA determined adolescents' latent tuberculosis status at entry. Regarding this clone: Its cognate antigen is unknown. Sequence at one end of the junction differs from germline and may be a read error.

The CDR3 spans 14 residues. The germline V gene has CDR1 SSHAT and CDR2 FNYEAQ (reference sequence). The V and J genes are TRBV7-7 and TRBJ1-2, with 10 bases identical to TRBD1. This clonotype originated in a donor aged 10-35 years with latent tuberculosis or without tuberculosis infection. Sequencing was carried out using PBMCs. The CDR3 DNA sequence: TGTGCTAGCAGCTCGGGACAGGGGAACTATGGCTACACCTTC. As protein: CASSSGQGNYGYTF.